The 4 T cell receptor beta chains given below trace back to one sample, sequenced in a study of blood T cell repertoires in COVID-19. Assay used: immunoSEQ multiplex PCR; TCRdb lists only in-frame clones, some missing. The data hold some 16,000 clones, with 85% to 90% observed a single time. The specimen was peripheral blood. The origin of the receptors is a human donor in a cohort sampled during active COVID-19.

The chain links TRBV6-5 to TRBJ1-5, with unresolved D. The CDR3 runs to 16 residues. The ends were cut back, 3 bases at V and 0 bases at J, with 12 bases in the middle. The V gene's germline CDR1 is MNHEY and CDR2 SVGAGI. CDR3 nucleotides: TGTGCCAGCAGTTATCCACGAGGTTATAGCAATCAGCCCCAGCATTTT. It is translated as CASSYPRGYSNQPQHF.

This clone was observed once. The CDR3 spells CASSLQEAGGRTDTQYF. In DNA form, the CDR3 reads TGTGCCAGCAGCTTACAGGAGGCGGGGGGCCGCACAGATACGCAGTATTTT. The gene calls are TRBV11-2 and TRBJ2-3; TRBD2 aligns across 8 bases. J gave up 1 base and V 2 bases, and 8 bases lay outside the gene matches. The CDR3 consists of 17 residues. Germline V gene data show CDR1 as SGHAT and CDR2 as FQNNGV. The full variable domain, in which reference TRBV11-2 and TRBJ2-3 provide the parts outside the CDR3, is EAGVAQSPRYKIIEKRQSVAFWCNPISGHATLYWYQQILGQGPKLLIQFQNNGVVDDSQLPKDRFSAERLKGVDSTLKIQPAKLEDSAVYLCASSLQEAGGRTDTQYFGPGTRLTVL.

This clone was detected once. For the CDR3, the DNA is TGTGCCACCAGTAATCCGGGACAGGACAACACCGGGGAGCTGTTTTTT. Translation: CATSNPGQDNTGELFF. V and J are TRBV24-1 and TRBJ2-2; 8 bases line up with TRBD1. The J segment lost 2 bases and the V segment lost 6 bases, leaving 7 bases of the junction unmatched. In germline, CDR1 is KGHDR, CDR2 SFDVKD. CDR3 length: 16 amino acids.

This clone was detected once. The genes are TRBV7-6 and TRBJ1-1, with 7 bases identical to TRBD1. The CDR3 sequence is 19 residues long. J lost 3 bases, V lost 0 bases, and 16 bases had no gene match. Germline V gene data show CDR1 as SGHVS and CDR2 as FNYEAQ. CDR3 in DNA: TGTGCCAGCAGCTTAGCGTGGGTGGTCCGACAGGGTGTTGACACTGAAGCTTTCTTT. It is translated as CASSLAWVVRQGVDTEAFF. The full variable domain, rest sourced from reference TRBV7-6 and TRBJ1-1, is GAGVSQSPRYKVTKRGQDVALRCDPISGHVSLYWYRQALGQGPEFLTYFNYEAQQDKSGLPNDRFSAERPEGSISTLTIQRTEQRDSAMYRCASSLAWVVRQGVDTEAFFGQGTRLTVV.